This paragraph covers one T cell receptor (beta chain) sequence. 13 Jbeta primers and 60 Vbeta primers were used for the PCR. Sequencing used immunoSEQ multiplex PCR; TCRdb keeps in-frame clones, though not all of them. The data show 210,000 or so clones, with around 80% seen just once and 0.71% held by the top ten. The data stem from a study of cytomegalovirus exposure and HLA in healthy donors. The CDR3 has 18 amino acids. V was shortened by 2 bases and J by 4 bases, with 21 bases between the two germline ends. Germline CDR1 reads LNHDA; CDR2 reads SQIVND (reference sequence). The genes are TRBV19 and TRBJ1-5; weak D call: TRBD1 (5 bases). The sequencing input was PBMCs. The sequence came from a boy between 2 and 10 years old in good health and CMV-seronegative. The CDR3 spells CASSIMSPRVRANQPQHF. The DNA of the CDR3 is TGTGCCAGTAGTATAATGAGTCCCAGGGTGCGAGCTAATCAGCCCCAGCATTTT.